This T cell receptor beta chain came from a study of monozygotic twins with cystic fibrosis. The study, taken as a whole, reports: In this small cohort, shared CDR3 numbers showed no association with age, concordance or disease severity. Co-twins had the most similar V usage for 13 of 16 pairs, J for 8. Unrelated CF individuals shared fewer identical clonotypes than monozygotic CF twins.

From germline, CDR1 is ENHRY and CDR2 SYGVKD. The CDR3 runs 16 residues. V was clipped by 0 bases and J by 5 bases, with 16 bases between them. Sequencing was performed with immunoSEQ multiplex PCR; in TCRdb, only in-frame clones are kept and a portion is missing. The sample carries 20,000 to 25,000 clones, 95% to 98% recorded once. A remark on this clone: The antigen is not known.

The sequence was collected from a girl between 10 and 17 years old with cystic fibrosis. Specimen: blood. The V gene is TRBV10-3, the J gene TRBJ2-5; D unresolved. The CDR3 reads CAISESMSASWETQYF. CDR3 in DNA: TGTGCCATCAGTGAGTCGATGTCGGCTAGTTGGGAGACCCAGTACTTC.